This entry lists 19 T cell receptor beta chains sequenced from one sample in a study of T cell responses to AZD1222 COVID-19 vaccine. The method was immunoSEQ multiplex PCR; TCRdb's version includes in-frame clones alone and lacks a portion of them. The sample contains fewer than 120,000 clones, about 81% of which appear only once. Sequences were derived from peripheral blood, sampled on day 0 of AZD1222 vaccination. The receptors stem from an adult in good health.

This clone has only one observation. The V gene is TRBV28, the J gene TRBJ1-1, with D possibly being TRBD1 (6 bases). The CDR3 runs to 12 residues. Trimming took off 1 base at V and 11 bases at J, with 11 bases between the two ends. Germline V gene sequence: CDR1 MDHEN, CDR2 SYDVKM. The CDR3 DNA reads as TGTGCCAGCAGTTTATACGGGACAAGGGCTTTCTTT. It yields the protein CASSLYGTRAFF.

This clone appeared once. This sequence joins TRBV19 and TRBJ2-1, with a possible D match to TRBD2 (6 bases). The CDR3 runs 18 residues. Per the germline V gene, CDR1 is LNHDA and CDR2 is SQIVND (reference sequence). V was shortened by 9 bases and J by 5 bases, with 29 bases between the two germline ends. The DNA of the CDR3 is TGTGCCAGCGGGTCCGGTCTAGCGCCGACATCGCGGAACAATGAGCAGTTCTTC. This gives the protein CASGSGLAPTSRNNEQFF.

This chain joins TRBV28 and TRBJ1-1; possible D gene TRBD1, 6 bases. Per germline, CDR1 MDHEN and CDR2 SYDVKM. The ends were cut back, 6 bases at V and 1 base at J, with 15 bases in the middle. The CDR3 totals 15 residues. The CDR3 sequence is CASRVGGSKNTEAFF. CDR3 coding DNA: TGTGCCAGCAGAGTCGGGGGCAGTAAGAACACTGAAGCTTTCTTT.

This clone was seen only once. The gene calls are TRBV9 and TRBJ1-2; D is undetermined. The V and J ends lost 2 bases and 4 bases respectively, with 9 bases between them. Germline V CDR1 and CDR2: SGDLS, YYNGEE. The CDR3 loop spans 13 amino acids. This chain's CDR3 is CASSVHGLYGYTF. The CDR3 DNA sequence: TGTGCCAGCAGCGTCCACGGCCTCTATGGCTACACCTTC.

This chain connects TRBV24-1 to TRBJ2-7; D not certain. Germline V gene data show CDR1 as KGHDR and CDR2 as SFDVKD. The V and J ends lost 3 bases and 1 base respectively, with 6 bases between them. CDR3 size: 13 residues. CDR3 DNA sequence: TGTGCCACCAGTGATCCCAATTCCTACGAGCAGTACTTC. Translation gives CATSDPNSYEQYF.

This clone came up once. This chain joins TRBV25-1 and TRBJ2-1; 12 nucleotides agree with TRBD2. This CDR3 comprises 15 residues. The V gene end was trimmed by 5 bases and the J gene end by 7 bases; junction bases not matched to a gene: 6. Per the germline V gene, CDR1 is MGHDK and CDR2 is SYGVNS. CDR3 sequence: CASSPEGLAGNEQFF. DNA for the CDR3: TGTGCCAGCAGTCCCGAGGGACTAGCGGGTAATGAGCAGTTCTTC.

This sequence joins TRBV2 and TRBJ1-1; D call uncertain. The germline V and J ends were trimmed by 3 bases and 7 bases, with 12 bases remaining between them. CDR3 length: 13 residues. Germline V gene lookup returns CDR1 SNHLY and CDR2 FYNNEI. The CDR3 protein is CASSELQLFEAFF. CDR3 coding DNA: TGTGCCAGCAGTGAGCTACAGCTATTTGAAGCTTTCTTT.

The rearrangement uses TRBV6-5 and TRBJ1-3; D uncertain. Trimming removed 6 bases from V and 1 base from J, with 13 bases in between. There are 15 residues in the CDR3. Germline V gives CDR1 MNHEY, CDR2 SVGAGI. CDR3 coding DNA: TGTGCCAGCAGGTCTCCCAGGAGATCTGGAAACACCATATATTTT. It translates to CASRSPRRSGNTIYF.

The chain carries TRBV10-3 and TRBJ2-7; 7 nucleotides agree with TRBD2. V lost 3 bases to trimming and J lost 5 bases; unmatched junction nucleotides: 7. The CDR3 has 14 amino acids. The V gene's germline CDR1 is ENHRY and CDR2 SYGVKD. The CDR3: CAISDQRELDEQYF. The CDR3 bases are TGTGCCATCAGTGACCAGCGGGAACTTGACGAGCAGTACTTC.

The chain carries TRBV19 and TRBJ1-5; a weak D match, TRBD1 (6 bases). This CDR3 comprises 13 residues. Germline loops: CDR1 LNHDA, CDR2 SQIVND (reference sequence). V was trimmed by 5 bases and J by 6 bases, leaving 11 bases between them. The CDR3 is CASSLGGGQPQHF. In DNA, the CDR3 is TGTGCCAGTAGTCTAGGAGGGGGTCAGCCCCAGCATTTT.

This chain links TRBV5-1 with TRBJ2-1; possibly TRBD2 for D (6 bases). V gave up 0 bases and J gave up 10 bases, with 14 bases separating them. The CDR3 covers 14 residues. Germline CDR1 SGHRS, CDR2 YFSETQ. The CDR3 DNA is TGCGCCAGCAGCTTGGTAGGTCGGGGGAAAGAGCAGTTCTTC. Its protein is CASSLVGRGKEQFF.

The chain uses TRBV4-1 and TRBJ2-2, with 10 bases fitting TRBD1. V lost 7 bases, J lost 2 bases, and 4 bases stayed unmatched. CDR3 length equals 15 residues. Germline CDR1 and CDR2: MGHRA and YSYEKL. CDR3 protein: CASMRTGGNTGELFF. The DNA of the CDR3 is TGCGCCAGCATGCGGACAGGGGGAAACACCGGGGAGCTGTTTTTT.

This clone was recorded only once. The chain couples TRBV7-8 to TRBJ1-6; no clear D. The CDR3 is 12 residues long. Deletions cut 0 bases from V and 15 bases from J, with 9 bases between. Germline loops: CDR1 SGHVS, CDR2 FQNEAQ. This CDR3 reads CASSLAGQYLHF. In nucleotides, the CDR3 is TGTGCCAGCAGCTTAGCGGGTCAATACCTCCACTTT.

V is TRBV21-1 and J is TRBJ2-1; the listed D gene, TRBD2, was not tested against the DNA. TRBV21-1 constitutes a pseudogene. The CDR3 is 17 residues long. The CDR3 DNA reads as TGTGCCAGCAGCAAAGGGGGGACTAGCCCGAGGGGGAATGAGCAGTTCTTC. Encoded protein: CASSKGGTSPRGNEQFF.

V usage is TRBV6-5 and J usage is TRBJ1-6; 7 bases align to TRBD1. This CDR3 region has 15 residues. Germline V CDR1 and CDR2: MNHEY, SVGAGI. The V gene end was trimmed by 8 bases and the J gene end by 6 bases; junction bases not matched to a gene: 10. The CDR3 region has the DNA TGTGCCAGCTGTCCAAACCGGGACAGTAATTCACCCCTCCACTTT. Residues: CASCPNRDSNSPLHF.

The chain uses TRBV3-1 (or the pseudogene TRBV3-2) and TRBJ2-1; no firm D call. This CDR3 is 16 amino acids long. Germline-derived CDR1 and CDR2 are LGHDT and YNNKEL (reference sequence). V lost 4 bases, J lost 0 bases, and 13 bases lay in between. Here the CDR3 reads CASSPTDRSSYNEQFF. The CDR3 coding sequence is TGTGCCAGCAGCCCTACGGACCGGAGCTCCTACAATGAGCAGTTCTTC.

CDR3 sequence: CASSLVGDGNEQFF. The CDR3 DNA is TGTGCCAGCAGCTTAGTAGGGGACGGCAATGAGCAGTTCTTC. V usage is TRBV11-2 and J usage is TRBJ2-1; D may be TRBD1 or TRBD2 (5 bases each). This CDR3 contains 14 residues. The germline gives CDR1 SGHAT, CDR2 FQNNGV. Deletions cut 1 base from V and 6 bases from J, with 10 bases between.

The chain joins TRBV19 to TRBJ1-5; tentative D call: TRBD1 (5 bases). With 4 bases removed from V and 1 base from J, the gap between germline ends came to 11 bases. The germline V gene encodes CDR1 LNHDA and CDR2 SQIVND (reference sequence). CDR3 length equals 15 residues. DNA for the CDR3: TGTGCCAGTAGTACCTCAGGGATGAGCAATCAGCCCCAGCATTTT. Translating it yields CASSTSGMSNQPQHF.

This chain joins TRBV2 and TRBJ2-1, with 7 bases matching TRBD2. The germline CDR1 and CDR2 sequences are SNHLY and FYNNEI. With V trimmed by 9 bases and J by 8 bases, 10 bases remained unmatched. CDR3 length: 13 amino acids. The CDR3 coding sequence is TGTGCCAGGCGACTAGCCGCTGGAGATGAGCAGTTCTTC. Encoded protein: CARRLAAGDEQFF.